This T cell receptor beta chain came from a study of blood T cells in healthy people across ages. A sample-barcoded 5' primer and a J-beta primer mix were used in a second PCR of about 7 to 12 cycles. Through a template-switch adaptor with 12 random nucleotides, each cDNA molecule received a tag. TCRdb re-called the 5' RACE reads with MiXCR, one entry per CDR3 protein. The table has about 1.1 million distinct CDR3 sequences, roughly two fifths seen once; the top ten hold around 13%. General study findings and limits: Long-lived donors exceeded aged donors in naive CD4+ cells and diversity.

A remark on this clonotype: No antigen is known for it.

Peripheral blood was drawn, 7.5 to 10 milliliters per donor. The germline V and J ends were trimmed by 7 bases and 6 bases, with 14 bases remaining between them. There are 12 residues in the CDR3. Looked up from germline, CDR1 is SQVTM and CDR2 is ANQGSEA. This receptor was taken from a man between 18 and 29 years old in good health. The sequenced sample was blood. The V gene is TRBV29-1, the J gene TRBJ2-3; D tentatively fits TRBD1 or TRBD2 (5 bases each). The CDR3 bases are TGCAGCGCAGAGGGGTACACGGATACGCAGTATTTT. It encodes CSAEGYTDTQYF.